Only a few counts were recorded for the clone carrying this TCR beta chain. Out of about 10 ml of fresh peripheral blood came the PBMCs. This entry belongs to a study of T cells in Graves' hyperthyroidism and ophthalmopathy. CDR1 and CDR2 from the germline V gene are ENHRY and SYGVKD. Trimming stripped 7 bases from V and 0 bases from J, with 9 bases between. The CDR3 totals 13 residues. There were TCR beta CDR3 regions amplified from RNA transcripts. The HTBI primer set drove a first-round RT-PCR of the TCR CDR3. One entry per CDR3 protein, called by TCRdb with MiXCR from the multiplex PCR reads. The table records 300,000 to 450,000 distinct CDR3 sequences, 13% of them present only once.

The J gene is TRBJ1-1, the V gene TRBV10-3; D may be TRBD1 (6 bases). What was sequenced was blood. The sequence came from a man younger than 45 with Graves' hyperthyroidism that later progressed to Graves' ophthalmopathy. CDR3 residues: CAITGTLNTEAFF. The CDR3 nucleotides are TGTGCCATCACCGGGACACTGAACACTGAAGCTTTCTTT.